The clone carrying this T cell receptor beta chain showed up just a few times. The CDR3 loop spans 13 amino acids. The germline V gene has CDR1 SQVTM and CDR2 ANQGSEA. Trimming took 2 bases from V and 3 from J, leaving 9 bases between them. TCRdb re-analysed the 5' RACE reads in MiXCR, keeping a single row per CDR3 protein. The data show roughly 720,000 distinct CDR3 sequences, 15% to 20% seen once. These data originate in a study of identical twins. These data were likewise used in another study, on T cells expressing NK-cell markers. As reported in that work: Cells sorted as CD3+CD56+NKG2C+, CD3+CD56+NKG2C- and CD3+CD56-NKG2C+ T cells supplied the TCR beta repertoires.

The rearrangement joins TRBV29-1 to TRBJ2-3; D is uncertain. This clonotype originated in a woman aged 18-35 years in good health. Sequencing input: PBMCs. The chain's CDR3 is CSVEIGQTDTQYF. Here the CDR3 DNA reads TGCAGCGTTGAAATCGGTCAGACAGATACGCAGTATTTT.